What follows are 29 T cell receptor beta chains derived from one specimen sequenced in a study of vaccination effects on CD4 cells after COVID-19. Their specific antigens are unknown. Expansion of antigen-specific CD4+ T cells with viral peptide pools was carried out by the ViraFEST assay before sequencing. Following 10 days of culture, CD4+ T cells were isolated. People in the vaccine group had not been infected with SARS-CoV-2 before, and their nucleocapsid antibodies were negative. Produced via immunoSEQ multiplex PCR; TCRdb's table is partial and in-frame only. The sample records 35,000 to 40,000 clones, about 70% being singletons. The specimen comprised CD4+ T cells from PBMCs cultured with HCoV-OC43 spike peptides, sampled before COVID-19 vaccination. The subset was: HCoV-OC43 spike overlapping peptide pool stimulation. The origin of the receptors is a human donor who received a COVID-19 vaccine.

The chain uses TRBV7-9 and TRBJ1-5; D may be TRBD1 (6 bases). Germline loops: CDR1 SEHNR, CDR2 FQNEAQ (reference sequence). V lost 4 bases and J lost 7, with 17 bases in between. The CDR3 is 15 residues long. In DNA, the CDR3 is TGTGCCAGCAGCTCCCTAGGGGCGGGGGCACAGCCCCAGCATTTT. Amino acid sequence: CASSSLGAGAQPQHF.

This sequence joins TRBV5-4 and TRBJ1-2; D gene ambiguous. This CDR3 is 13 amino acids long. V lost 1 base and J lost 4, with 8 bases in between. Germline CDR1 SGHNT, CDR2 YYREEE (reference sequence). The CDR3 DNA is TGTGCCAGCAGCTTGAATAGTGGCTATGGCTACACCTTC. This translates into CASSLNSGYGYTF.

This rearrangement joins TRBV19 to TRBJ2-5, with 11 bases lining up with TRBD2. Unmatched junction bases numbered 7, after V lost 5 bases and J lost 5 bases. The length of the CDR3 is 15 residues. CDR1 and CDR2 (germline): LNHDA, SQIVND (reference sequence). The chain's CDR3 is CASSLAGGPGETQYF. The CDR3 DNA is TGTGCCAGTAGTTTAGCGGGGGGGCCTGGGGAGACCCAGTACTTC.

The chain recombines TRBV6-5 with TRBJ1-5; D unclear. The germline V gene has CDR1 MNHEY and CDR2 SVGAGI. V was clipped by 4 bases and J by 5 bases, with 18 bases between them. This CDR3 has 16 residues. The DNA of the CDR3 is TGTGCCAGCAGTTCCTCGTTTGGGGAGGCTGATCAGCCCCAGCATTTT. It codes for CASSSSFGEADQPQHF.

This clone was counted between two and nine times. The chain is built from TRBV19 and TRBJ1-5, with 7 bases fitting TRBD1. Per germline, CDR1 LNHDA and CDR2 SQIVND (reference sequence). The V gene end was trimmed by 7 bases and the J gene end by 3 bases; junction bases not matched to a gene: 9. The length of the CDR3 is 15 residues. For the CDR3, the DNA is TGTGCCAGTATCAATACAGGGGATTCCAATCAGCCCCAGCATTTT. Translated: CASINTGDSNQPQHF.

The chain couples TRBV5-4 to TRBJ2-5, with D tentatively TRBD2 (5 bases). Between the trimmed V and J ends, which lost 0 bases and 4 bases, there was a span of 13 bases. The CDR3 has 15 residues. CDR1 SGHNT and CDR2 YYREEE come from the germline V gene (reference sequence). In nucleotides, the CDR3 is TGTGCCAGCAGCTTGGTCGGGGTAACTCGAGAGACCCAGTACTTC. Its translation is CASSLVGVTRETQYF.

This clone occurred a few times. The DNA of the CDR3 is TGTGCCAGCAGTGAACCCCAGGGGTTTGGTCAGCCCCAGCATTTT. Translated, it gives CASSEPQGFGQPQHF. J is TRBJ1-5 and V is TRBV6-1, with a tentative D call TRBD1 (6 bases). This CDR3 spans 15 amino acids. In germline, CDR1 is MNHNS, CDR2 SASEGT. V shed 2 bases and J shed 6 bases, with 14 bases lying between them.

The chain employs TRBV5-4 and TRBJ1-4; D is ambiguous. V was trimmed by 0 bases and J by 5 bases, leaving 8 bases between them. CDR1 SGHNT and CDR2 YYREEE come from the germline V gene (reference sequence). This CDR3 contains 14 residues. The CDR3 bases are TGTGCCAGCAGCTTGGGGCAGGCGAATGAAAAACTGTTTTTT. This codes for CASSLGQANEKLFF.

This chain uses TRBV19 with TRBJ1-1; the D gene is possibly TRBD1 (5 bases). CDR3 length: 14 amino acids. Trimming took 5 bases from V and 1 from J, leaving 11 bases between them. Germline loops: CDR1 LNHDA, CDR2 SQIVND (reference sequence). This chain's CDR3 is CASSADRKNTEAFF. In DNA, the CDR3 is TGTGCCAGTAGTGCCGACAGAAAGAACACTGAAGCTTTCTTT.

The gene calls are TRBV29-1 and TRBJ2-7; D possibly corresponds to TRBD1 (5 bases). This CDR3 has 12 amino acids. The V gene lost 0 bases and the J gene lost 3 bases, with 6 bases spanning the gap. Looked up from germline, CDR1 is SQVTM and CDR2 is ANQGSEA. CDR3 DNA: TGCAGCGTTGAAGAGACAGACTACGAGCAGTACTTC. The encoded protein is CSVEETDYEQYF.

The rearrangement links TRBV11-2 to TRBJ2-1, with TRBD2 as a possible D gene (5 bases). The length of the CDR3 is 16 residues. Germline-derived CDR1 and CDR2 are SGHAT and FQNNGV. V lost 5 bases and J lost 2, with 16 bases in between. Written as DNA, the CDR3 is TGTGCCAGCAGCCCCTCGGCGCGGGTGACCTACAATGAGCAGTTCTTC. Translated, it gives CASSPSARVTYNEQFF.

V usage is TRBV19 and J usage is TRBJ2-7; possibly TRBD1 for D (6 bases). V was cut by 6 bases and J by 2 bases, with 14 bases left in between. Germline V lookup: CDR1 LNHDA, CDR2 SQIVND (reference sequence). This CDR3 contains 14 residues. CDR3 in DNA: TGTGCCAGTAGCCAACCGGGACACACCTACGAGCAGTACTTC. Translating gives CASSQPGHTYEQYF.

This clone was found a few times. The rearrangement joins TRBV3-1 (or the pseudogene TRBV3-2) to TRBJ1-3; D is unresolved. This CDR3 is built from 15 residues. V was cut by 0 bases and J by 4 bases, with 10 bases left in between. Germline values: CDR1 LGHDT, CDR2 YNNKEL (reference sequence). The CDR3 spells CASSQEIIRGNTIYF. CDR3 coding DNA: TGTGCCAGCAGCCAAGAAATAATCAGGGGAAACACCATATATTTT.

This clone was detected only a few times. The chain employs TRBV12-2 and TRBJ2-1; TRBD2 is taken as the D call from the table, unchecked against the DNA. TRBV12-2 is designated a pseudogene. The CDR3 contains 12 residues. The CDR3 region has the DNA TGTGCAAGTCGCCGACTGGTCGATGAGCAGTTCTTC. This translates into CASRRLVDEQFF.

There are a few counts of this clone. The J gene is TRBJ2-7, the V gene TRBV5-4; 9 bases map to TRBD2. Trimming at V came to 0 bases and at J to 7 bases, leaving 8 bases not matched to a gene. CDR3 size: 15 residues. Per the germline V gene, CDR1 is SGHNT and CDR2 is YYREEE (reference sequence). DNA for the CDR3: TGTGCCAGCAGCTTGGGGTCTAGCGGGGCAGGGGAGCAGTACTTC. Its translation is CASSLGSSGAGEQYF.

A few counts support this clone. The chain uses TRBV11-2 and TRBJ1-5, with 7 bases lining up with TRBD1. With V trimmed by 4 bases and J by 11 bases, 11 bases remained unmatched. CDR3 size: 14 residues. The germline gives CDR1 SGHAT, CDR2 FQNNGV. CDR3 sequence: CASSSTGEGGSQHF. As DNA, the CDR3 is TGTGCCAGCAGCTCTACAGGGGAAGGTGGGTCCCAGCATTTT.

For the CDR3, the DNA is TGTGCCAGTAGTTCCGGGGCAACTAATGAAAAACTGTTTTTT. It yields the protein CASSSGATNEKLFF. The rearrangement uses TRBV19 and TRBJ1-4; D unclear. The ends were cut back, 5 bases at V and 0 bases at J, with 7 bases in the middle. CDR3 size: 14 residues. The germline CDR1 and CDR2 sequences are LNHDA and SQIVND (reference sequence).

The chain carries TRBV12-3 or TRBV12-4 and TRBJ2-3, with D unclear. The CDR3 loop spans 13 amino acids. Trimming took off 6 bases at V and 3 bases at J, with 10 bases between the two ends. The CDR3 region has the DNA TGTGCCAGCAGCCCTATAGTAACAGATACGCAGTATTTT. Amino acids: CASSPIVTDTQYF.

The V gene is TRBV3-1 (or the pseudogene TRBV3-2), the J gene TRBJ2-3; 7 positions match TRBD2. The ends lost 6 bases at V and 0 bases at J; junction bases unmatched: 6. The CDR3 runs 15 residues. Germline V gives CDR1 LGHDT, CDR2 YNNKEL (reference sequence). This CDR3 is CASSINSGSTDTQYF. The CDR3, as DNA: TGTGCCAGCAGTATTAATAGCGGGAGCACAGATACGCAGTATTTT.

The chain carries TRBV3-1 (or the pseudogene TRBV3-2) and TRBJ1-4, with D unresolved. CDR3 size: 13 residues. Trimming cost V 6 bases and J 7 bases, with 12 bases left between them. Germline V CDR1 and CDR2: LGHDT, YNNKEL (reference sequence). The CDR3 DNA follows: TGTGCCAGCAGGCCACCGGGCGCTGAAAAACTGTTTTTT. It encodes CASRPPGAEKLFF.

This clone was observed a few times. This chain connects TRBV2 to TRBJ1-1; D is perhaps TRBD1 (5 bases). Looked up from germline, CDR1 is SNHLY and CDR2 is FYNNEI. This CDR3 has 15 residues. V was trimmed by 4 bases and J by 4 bases, leaving 16 bases between them. The CDR3 protein is CASSVGRGRATEAFF. The CDR3 coding sequence is TGTGCCAGCAGTGTGGGTAGGGGAAGGGCCACTGAAGCTTTCTTT.

This clone was seen more than once but under ten times. V and J are TRBV12-5 and TRBJ1-2, with D maybe TRBD1 (5 bases). V was shortened by 3 bases and J by 6 bases, with 14 bases between the two germline ends. This CDR3 comprises 14 residues. Germline loops: CDR1 LGHNT, CDR2 FRNRAP. CDR3 protein: CASGFWAGRNGYTF. In DNA, the CDR3 is TGTGCTAGTGGTTTCTGGGCAGGGAGGAATGGCTACACCTTC.

The rearrangement uses TRBV29-1 and TRBJ2-2, with D perhaps matching TRBD1 (5 bases). Trimming removed 6 bases at V and 0 bases at J, with 14 bases between. Germline CDR1 reads SQVTM; CDR2 reads ANQGSEA. The CDR3 runs to 15 residues. The CDR3 region is CSVTVQAANTGELFF. CDR3 nucleotide sequence: TGCAGCGTCACGGTACAGGCAGCGAACACCGGGGAGCTGTTTTTT.

This clone appeared a single time. The chain is built from TRBV10-3 and TRBJ2-7; 7 bases fit TRBD1. V was clipped by 3 bases and J by 5 bases; unmatched bases: 4. This CDR3 contains 13 residues. CDR1 is ENHRY, CDR2 SYGVKD, per germline. The CDR3 region is CAISDGQADEQYF. The CDR3, as DNA: TGTGCCATCAGTGACGGACAGGCGGACGAGCAGTACTTC.

The genes are TRBV5-1 and TRBJ2-3; 8 nucleotides match TRBD2. V was clipped by 4 bases and J by 0 bases; unmatched bases: 10. CDR3 size: 17 residues. Looked up from germline, CDR1 is SGHRS and CDR2 is YFSETQ. The CDR3 coding sequence is TGCGCCAGCAGCCAAGGAGCGGGAGCCTATAGCACAGATACGCAGTATTTT. This gives the protein CASSQGAGAYSTDTQYF. Full variable domain (outside the CDR3, taken from reference TRBV5-1 and TRBJ2-3): KAGVTQTPRYLIKTRGQQVTLSCSPISGHRSVSWYQQTPGQGLQFLFEYFSETQRNKGNFPGRFSGRQFSNSRSEMNVSTLELGDSALYLCASSQGAGAYSTDTQYFGPGTRLTVL.

This clone has only one observation. This rearrangement joins TRBV19 to TRBJ2-3; 11 bases are shared with TRBD2. The germline CDR1 and CDR2 sequences are LNHDA and SQIVND (reference sequence). Trimming at V came to 5 bases and at J to 3 bases, leaving 7 bases not matched to a gene. The length of the CDR3 is 16 residues. This CDR3 reads CASSDSGRAGTDTQYF. CDR3 DNA sequence: TGTGCCAGTAGTGATAGCGGGAGGGCCGGGACAGATACGCAGTATTTT. Full variable domain (remainder filled in from reference TRBV19 and TRBJ2-3): DGGITQSPKYLFRKEGQNVTLSCEQNLNHDAMYWYRQDPGQGLRLIYYSQIVNDFQKGDIAEGYSVSREKKESFPLTVTSAQKNPTAFYLCASSDSGRAGTDTQYFGPGTRLTVL.

The genes are TRBV11-2 and TRBJ1-1; 7 nucleotides agree with TRBD1. The germline V gene has CDR1 SGHAT and CDR2 FQNNGV. The CDR3 runs to 15 residues. The V segment lost 4 bases and the J segment 5 bases; nucleotides outside the gene matches: 10. The CDR3 sequence is CASSSPLAGGTEAFF. CDR3 DNA: TGTGCCAGCAGCTCACCCCTGGCAGGGGGAACTGAAGCTTTCTTT.

This clone was found a few times. The chain uses TRBV6-6 and TRBJ1-1; no clear D gene. V was trimmed by 5 bases and J by 2 bases, leaving 12 bases between them. Germline CDR1 reads MNHNY; CDR2 reads SVGAGI (reference sequence). This CDR3 has 14 residues. The CDR3 here is CASSIRTANTEAFF. The CDR3 DNA follows: TGTGCCAGCAGTATAAGGACCGCAAACACTGAAGCTTTCTTT.

The V call is TRBV10-3, the J call TRBJ2-2; D is possibly TRBD1 (6 bases). Trimming took off 6 bases at V and 0 bases at J, with 11 bases between the two ends. The CDR3 length is 15 residues. The germline V gene has CDR1 ENHRY and CDR2 SYGVKD. The CDR3 bases are TGTGCCATCAGCTACGGGACAACGAACACCGGGGAGCTGTTTTTT. As protein: CAISYGTTNTGELFF.